These 17 T cell receptor beta chains originate from one sample sequenced in a study of blood T cell repertoires in COVID-19. Measured with immunoSEQ multiplex PCR; TCRdb has only the in-frame clones, and not every one. The table lists some 69,000 clones, roughly 83% of them singletons. Sequencing input: peripheral blood. The receptors stem from a man at least 80 years old with active or convalescent COVID-19.

The chain has TRBV9 and TRBJ2-5; TRBD2 matches at 8 bases. V gave up 4 bases and J gave up 5 bases; unmatched junction bases: 13. The CDR3 loop spans 16 amino acids. Germline CDR1 and CDR2: SGDLS and YYNGEE. CDR3: CASSRRASGSGETQYF. CDR3 coding DNA: TGTGCCAGCAGCCGGAGGGCTAGCGGGTCAGGTGAGACCCAGTACTTC.

The chain couples TRBV18 to TRBJ1-2, with D possibly being TRBD1 (5 bases). The V end was cut by 6 bases, the J end by 0 bases, with 14 bases between. CDR3 length: 15 amino acids. Germline values: CDR1 KGHSH, CDR2 LQKENI. This chain's CDR3 is CASSPTPGTNYGYTF. The CDR3 DNA is TGTGCCAGCTCGCCTACTCCAGGGACTAACTATGGCTACACCTTC.

The chain employs TRBV5-1 and TRBJ1-1; D is unresolved. Germline loops: CDR1 SGHRS, CDR2 YFSETQ. Trimming removed 1 base at V and 6 bases at J, with 13 bases between. CDR3 length: 14 residues. The CDR3 reads CASSLFRWLAEAFF. CDR3 nucleotide sequence: TGCGCCAGCAGCTTGTTTCGGTGGTTGGCTGAAGCTTTCTTT.

In its sample, this clone was seen a few times. The DNA for the CDR3 is TGTGCCAGCAGGTCCAACAGTGGACAGAAACTGTTTTTT. This sequence encodes CASRSNSGQKLFF. The V and J genes are TRBV7-9 and TRBJ1-4, with D tentatively TRBD1 (6 bases). Germline-derived CDR1 and CDR2 are SEHNR and FQNEAQ (reference sequence). Trimming pared 6 bases from V and 11 bases from J, leaving 16 bases between. The CDR3 is 13 amino acids.

This chain uses TRBV12-3 or TRBV12-4 with TRBJ1-3; D unresolved. Trimming shortened V by 7 bases and J by 4 bases, and 8 bases separated the two germline ends. The CDR3 runs to 12 residues. The CDR3 loop is CASTGEGNTIYF. The CDR3 DNA sequence: TGTGCCAGCACCGGGGAGGGAAACACCATATATTTT.

In regard to this clone: The same CDR3 can be traced to other DNA sequences in this sample. This chain uses TRBV5-1 with TRBJ2-7, with TRBD1 identical over 11 bases. The CDR3 spans 14 residues. Germline-derived CDR1 and CDR2 are SGHRS and YFSETQ. The V and J ends lost 4 bases and 2 bases, in that order; junction bases with no gene match: 2. The CDR3 protein is CASSPGQGAYEQYF. The CDR3, as DNA: TGCGCCAGCAGCCCGGGACAGGGGGCCTACGAGCAGTACTTC.

This clone has just one count. The chain joins TRBV6-2 or TRBV6-3 to TRBJ1-5; D remains ambiguous. Germline V gene data show CDR1 as MNHEY and CDR2 as SVGEGT. The CDR3 is 18 amino acids. V lost 3 bases and J 3 bases, leaving 21 bases between the germline ends. CDR3 sequence: CASSYAARGSSTNQPQHF. The DNA of the CDR3 is TGTGCCAGCAGTTATGCGGCAAGAGGGTCTTCCACCAATCAGCCCCAGCATTTT.

The rearrangement uses TRBV5-4 and TRBJ2-1; perhaps TRBD2 as D (5 bases). V was pared by 2 bases and J by 10 bases, with 10 bases between. CDR3 length: 12 residues. CDR1 and CDR2 (germline): SGHNT, YYREEE (reference sequence). Here the CDR3 reads CASSLIPGEQFF. In DNA, the CDR3 is TGTGCCAGCAGCTTAATTCCGGGAGAGCAGTTCTTC.

The V and J genes are TRBV28 and TRBJ2-7; TRBD2 might be the D (5 bases). Looked up from germline, CDR1 is MDHEN and CDR2 is SYDVKM. This CDR3 has 12 residues. Trimming pared 6 bases from V and 6 bases from J, leaving 12 bases between. CDR3 bases: TGTGCCAGCAGCCAATCCGGACTCGAGCAGTACTTC. This codes for CASSQSGLEQYF. Combining the CDR3 with reference TRBV28 and TRBJ2-7 gives the whole variable domain DVKVTQSSRYLVKRTGEKVFLECVQDMDHENMFWYRQDPGLGLRLIYFSYDVKMKEKGDIPEGYSVSREKKERFSLILESASTNQTSMYLCASSQSGLEQYFGPGTRLTVT.

The sample holds a few counts of this clone. This chain links TRBV6-5 with TRBJ1-2; 10 nucleotides match TRBD1. V trimming: 6 bases; J trimming: 4 bases; junction bases outside the gene matches: 2. The CDR3 has 13 amino acids. Germline assignment: CDR1 MNHEY and CDR2 SVGAGI. The CDR3 bases are TGTGCCAGCAGGGGACAGGGGAGCTATGGCTACACCTTC. It is translated as CASRGQGSYGYTF.

This chain uses TRBV7-8 with TRBJ1-4, with TRBD1 matching 10 bases. Per the germline V gene, CDR1 is SGHVS and CDR2 is FQNEAQ. This CDR3 is built from 15 residues. The junction had 3 bases not matched to a gene; V was cut back by 5 bases and J by 3 bases. The CDR3 spells CASSDRGQANEKLFF. The CDR3 DNA follows: TGTGCCAGCAGCGACAGGGGGCAGGCTAATGAAAAACTGTTTTTT.

The V call is TRBV5-4, the J call TRBJ2-1, with 7 positions matching TRBD2. Germline V CDR1 and CDR2: SGHNT, YYREEE (reference sequence). V trimming: 2 bases; J trimming: 9 bases; junction bases outside the gene matches: 5. The CDR3 extends over 13 amino acids. CDR3 sequence reads: CASSLGREGEQFF. The CDR3 DNA reads TGTGCCAGCAGCTTAGGCAGGGAGGGTGAGCAGTTCTTC.

The chain uses TRBV29-1 and TRBJ1-2; TRBD1 matches at 8 bases. V was clipped by 1 base and J by 8 bases; unmatched bases: 0. CDR1 SQVTM and CDR2 ANQGSEA come from the germline V gene. The CDR3 loop spans 11 amino acids. CDR3 coding DNA: TGCAGCGTTGAAGGGACAGGGGGCTACACCTTC. This encodes CSVEGTGGYTF.

This clone was counted a single time. The chain combines TRBV5-1 with TRBJ2-2; 10 bases align to TRBD1. CDR3 length: 18 amino acids. Germline V gene sequence: CDR1 SGHRS, CDR2 YFSETQ. With V trimmed by 2 bases and J by 5 bases, 12 bases remained unmatched. The DNA for the CDR3 is TGCGCCAGCAGCTTATTTGCGGGACAGGGGTCCTTTACCGGGGAGCTGTTTTTT. Protein sequence: CASSLFAGQGSFTGELFF.

The chain joins TRBV6-6 to TRBJ2-3; D perhaps matches TRBD2 (6 bases). Trimming cost V 6 bases and J 5 bases, with 18 bases left between them. Germline values: CDR1 MNHNY, CDR2 SVGAGI (reference sequence). This CDR3 region has 15 residues. As DNA, the CDR3 is TGTGCCAGCAGGCCCGCGGAGGGAATAGAAGATACGCAGTATTTT. Protein product: CASRPAEGIEDTQYF.

The chain is built from TRBV27 and TRBJ2-3, with D unresolved. V gave up 3 bases and J gave up 2 bases, with 6 bases separating them. Germline V gives CDR1 MNHEY, CDR2 SMNVEV (reference sequence). This CDR3 has 13 amino acids. CDR3: CASSFLSTDTQYF. CDR3 sequence (DNA): TGTGCCAGCAGTTTTCTCTCCACAGATACGCAGTATTTT.

The chain employs TRBV18 and TRBJ2-7; the match to TRBD2 covers 12 bases. Per germline, CDR1 KGHSH and CDR2 LQKENI. The CDR3 length is 14 residues. V lost 5 bases and J lost 3; bases outside the gene matches: 2. In DNA, the CDR3 is TGTGCCAGCTCATTGACTAGCGGGAGCTACGAGCAGTACTTC. Translated, it gives CASSLTSGSYEQYF.